This TCR beta chain is drawn from a study of shared clonotypes between healthy human individuals. About the research overall: The donor group consisted of two women and a few men, aged 18 to 49. Overall study results and limits: Generation probabilities of non-shared clonotypes were lower (relative to those shared by all four donors).

Over several immunoSEQ plates, each subset's genomic DNA was distributed in even portions. TCRdb's copy holds only in-frame clones and misses some; the assay was immunoSEQ multiplex PCR. The data hold approximately 2,000,000 clones, with 80% to 95% observed a single time. Naive CD8 cells were CD45RO-negative, positively selected for CCR7, excluding terminally differentiated effector memory CD45RA+ cells. This clone was seen once. The antigen is not known. V lost 4 bases, J lost 0 bases, and 19 bases lay in between. Germline values: CDR1 SGDLS, CDR2 YYNGEE. CDR3 length: 17 residues. This sequence was found in a man aged 18 to 29 in good health. Some clones in this sample may be carry-over from other donors' samples. The J gene is TRBJ2-5, the V gene TRBV9; D possibly uses TRBD1 or TRBD2 (5 bases each). Sequencing used naive CD8+ T cells from PBMCs. CDR3 sequence reads: CASSTNPRDDHQETQYF. Written as DNA, the CDR3 is TGTGCCAGCAGCACAAACCCGAGGGACGACCACCAAGAGACCCAGTACTTC.